Listed below are T cell receptor beta chains from one sample, sequenced in a study of T cell responses to AZD1222 COVID-19 vaccine. Produced via immunoSEQ multiplex PCR; TCRdb's table is partial and in-frame only. Among 100,000 or so clones listed, more than 75% were seen once. The sample was peripheral blood, taken on day 0 of AZD1222 vaccination. These receptors originate from an adult in good health. Both conserved end residues are part of each CDR3. A D gene is named only where the DNA matches it firmly.

j_gene,v_gene,d_gene,CDR3aa
TRBJ2-7,TRBV19,TRBD1,CASSIPLEGQGYF
TRBJ2-3,TRBV19,TRBD1,CASSTDRQGATDTQYF
TRBJ2-1,TRBV28,TRBD2,CASSLLLAVSYNEQFF
TRBJ2-5,TRBV7-9,TRBD2,CASSVGLAGGSGETQYF
TRBJ1-2,TRBV25-1,NA,CASKRGGANYGYTF
TRBJ1-3,TRBV19,NA,CASSLGLFTGGNTIYF
TRBJ2-5,TRBV28,TRBD2,CASSPGLAGAGETQYF
TRBJ1-1,TRBV19,NA,CATRGPGAGTEAFF
TRBJ2-1,TRBV9,TRBD2,CASSVSGLRELAGNEQFF
TRBJ2-5,TRBV28,NA,CASSSPVSEKRETQYF
TRBJ2-5,TRBV29-1,NA,CSAVRTGGETQYF
TRBJ2-6,TRBV9,NA,CASSVSVSGANVLTF
TRBJ2-7,TRBV6-5,NA,CASSRSDSSYEQYF
TRBJ1-2,TRBV30,NA,CARDSKGYGYTF
TRBJ1-5,TRBV6-2/TRBV6-3,NA,CASSYTAMSNQPQHF
TRBJ2-7,TRBV6-4,TRBD2,CASSDRGQGTSGRAWYF
TRBJ2-1,TRBV11-2,TRBD2,CASSLGLAQQFF
TRBJ1-6,TRBV15,NA,CATSRDSLPDSPLHF
TRBJ2-1,TRBV2,NA,CASSGDGRYEQFF
TRBJ2-5,TRBV7-2,TRBD2,CASSPRTSGRGETQYF
TRBJ1-1,TRBV4-1,NA,CASSQEARKRVSEAFF
TRBJ1-5,TRBV19,NA,CASSMGGNSNQPQHF
TRBJ2-3,TRBV7-2,NA,CASSLRGADTQYF
TRBJ2-7,TRBV7-2,TRBD1,CASSFSGQAYEQYF
TRBJ2-2,TRBV5-1,NA,CASTGLGGTGELFF
TRBJ2-7,TRBV7-9,NA,CASSLFSGLGVGEQYF